The source of this T cell receptor (beta chain) is a study of T cells after yellow fever vaccination. This clonotype was observed many times. Its antigen is currently unknown. Study-wide points: Most primary-vaccination clones recurred post-booster (approximately 95% CD4, around 86% CD8). The CD4 compartment and the CD8 compartment contained a small share of clonotypes in common.

CDR3 size: 14 residues. CDR1 and CDR2 from the germline V gene are MNHNY and SVGAGI (reference sequence). Trimming took 2 bases from V and 6 from J, leaving 13 bases between them. Template-switching 5'RACE yielded the TCR cDNA; a universal primer site and UMIs were added in the process. TCRdb redid the calling of the 5' RACE reads with MiXCR, one entry per CDR3 protein. The sample holds 340,000 or so distinct CDR3 sequences, around an eighth seen once. The chain couples TRBV6-6 to TRBJ1-2; no firm D call. This receptor was taken from a man younger than 30 who received the YFV17D yellow fever vaccine. The material sequenced was CD4+ T cells sorted from PBMCs, taken 15 days after the yellow fever booster vaccination. CDR3 amino acids: CASSYVQALDGYTF. In DNA form, the CDR3 reads TGTGCCAGCAGTTACGTTCAGGCCCTAGATGGCTACACCTTC.